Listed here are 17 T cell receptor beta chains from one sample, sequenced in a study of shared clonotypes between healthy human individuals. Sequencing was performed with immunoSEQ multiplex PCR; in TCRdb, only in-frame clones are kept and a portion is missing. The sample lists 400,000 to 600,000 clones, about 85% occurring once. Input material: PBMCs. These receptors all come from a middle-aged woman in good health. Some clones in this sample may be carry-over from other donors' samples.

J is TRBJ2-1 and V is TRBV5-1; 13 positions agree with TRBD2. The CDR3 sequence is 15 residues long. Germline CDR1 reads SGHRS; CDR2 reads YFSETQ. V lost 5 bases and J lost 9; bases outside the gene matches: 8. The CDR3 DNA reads TGCGCCAGCAGAAAACTAGCGGGAGGGGAAGGTGAGCAGTTCTTC. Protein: CASRKLAGGEGEQFF.

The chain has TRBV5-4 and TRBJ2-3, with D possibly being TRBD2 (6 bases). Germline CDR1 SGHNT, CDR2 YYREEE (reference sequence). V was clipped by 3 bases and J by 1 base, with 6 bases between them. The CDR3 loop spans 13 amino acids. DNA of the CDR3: TGTGCCAGCAGCTGGAGGGGCACAGATACGCAGTATTTT. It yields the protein CASSWRGTDTQYF.

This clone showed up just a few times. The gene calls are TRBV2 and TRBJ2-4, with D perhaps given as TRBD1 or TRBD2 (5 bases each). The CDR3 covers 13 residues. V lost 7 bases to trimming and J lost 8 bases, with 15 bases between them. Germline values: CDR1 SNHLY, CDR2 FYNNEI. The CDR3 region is CASMLRGGYIQYF. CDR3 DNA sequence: TGTGCCAGCATGCTGAGGGGCGGGTACATTCAGTACTTC.

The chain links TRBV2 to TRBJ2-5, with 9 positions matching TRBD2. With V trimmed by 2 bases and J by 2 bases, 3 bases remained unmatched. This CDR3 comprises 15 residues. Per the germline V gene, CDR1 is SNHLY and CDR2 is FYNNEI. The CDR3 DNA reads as TGTGCCAGCAGTGAACCGACTAGCGGACAAGAGACCCAGTACTTC. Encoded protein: CASSEPTSGQETQYF. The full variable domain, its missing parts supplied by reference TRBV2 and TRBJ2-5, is EPEVTQTPSHQVTQMGQEVILRCVPISNHLYFYWYRQILGQKVEFLVSFYNNEISEKSEIFDDQFSVERPDGSNFTLKIRSTKLEDSAMYFCASSEPTSGQETQYFGPGTRLLVL.

Here the CDR3 reads CASSIGGPEAFF. In nucleotides, the CDR3 is TGTGCCAGCAGTATAGGGGGGCCTGAAGCTTTCTTT. The chain has TRBV6-5 and TRBJ1-1, with D perhaps matching TRBD1 (6 bases). Trimming took off 5 bases at V and 6 bases at J, with 10 bases between the two ends. The CDR3 extends over 12 amino acids. The germline V gene encodes CDR1 MNHEY and CDR2 SVGAGI.

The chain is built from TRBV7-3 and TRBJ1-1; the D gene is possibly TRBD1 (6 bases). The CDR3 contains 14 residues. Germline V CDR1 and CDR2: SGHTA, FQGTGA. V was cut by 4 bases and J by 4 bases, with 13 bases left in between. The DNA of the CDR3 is TGTGCCAGCAGCTCCCAGGGGCCGGGCACTGAAGCTTTCTTT. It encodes CASSSQGPGTEAFF.

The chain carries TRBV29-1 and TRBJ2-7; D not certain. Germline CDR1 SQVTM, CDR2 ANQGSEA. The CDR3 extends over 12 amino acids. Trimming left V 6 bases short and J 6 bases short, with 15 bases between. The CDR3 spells CSVRREQREQYF. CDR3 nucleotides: TGCAGCGTCCGAAGAGAACAGCGCGAGCAGTACTTC.

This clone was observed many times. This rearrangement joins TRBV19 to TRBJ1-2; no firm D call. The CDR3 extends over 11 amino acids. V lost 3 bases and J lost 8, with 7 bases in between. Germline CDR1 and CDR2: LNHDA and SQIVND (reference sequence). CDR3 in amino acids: CASSMLSGYTF. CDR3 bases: TGTGCCAGTAGTATGCTGTCCGGCTACACCTTC.

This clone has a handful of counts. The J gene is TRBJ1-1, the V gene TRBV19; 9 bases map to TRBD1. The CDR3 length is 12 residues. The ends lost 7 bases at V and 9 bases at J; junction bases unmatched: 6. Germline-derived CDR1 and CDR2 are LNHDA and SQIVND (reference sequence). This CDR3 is CASISTGGKAFF. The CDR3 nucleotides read TGTGCCAGTATCTCGACAGGGGGTAAAGCTTTCTTT.

CDR3 DNA: TGTGCCACCCACTTTCGGGGGGGAGGCACAGATACGCAGTATTTT. This encodes CATHFRGGGTDTQYF. This chain connects TRBV27 to TRBJ2-3, with TRBD2 matching 8 bases. Per germline, CDR1 MNHEY and CDR2 SMNVEV (reference sequence). V gave up 10 bases and J gave up 1 base; unmatched junction bases: 10. There are 15 residues in the CDR3.

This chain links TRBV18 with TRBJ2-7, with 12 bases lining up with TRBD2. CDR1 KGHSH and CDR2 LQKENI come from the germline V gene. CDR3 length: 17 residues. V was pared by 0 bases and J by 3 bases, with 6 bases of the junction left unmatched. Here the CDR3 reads CASSPPGRLAGVYEQYF. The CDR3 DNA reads TGTGCCAGCTCACCACCGGGCAGACTAGCGGGGGTCTACGAGCAGTACTTC.

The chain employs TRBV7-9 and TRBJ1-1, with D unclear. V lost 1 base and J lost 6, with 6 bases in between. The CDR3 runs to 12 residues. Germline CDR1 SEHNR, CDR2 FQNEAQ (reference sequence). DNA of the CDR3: TGTGCCAGCAGCTTAGTAGTGGCTGAAGCTTTCTTT. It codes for CASSLVVAEAFF.

The CDR3 nucleotides read TGTGCCAGCAGCTTAGAATACGGGACAGAAAATCAGCCCCAGCATTTT. Translated, it gives CASSLEYGTENQPQHF. The chain couples TRBV7-9 to TRBJ1-5, with 7 bases fitting TRBD1. The germline V gene encodes CDR1 SEHNR and CDR2 FQNEAQ (reference sequence). J gave up 4 bases and V 1 base, and 7 bases lay outside the gene matches. The CDR3 has 16 residues. The full variable domain, its missing parts supplied by reference TRBV7-9 and TRBJ1-5, is DTGVSQNPRHKITKRGQNVTFRCDPISEHNRLYWYRQTLGQGPEFLTYFQNEAQLEKSRLLSDRFSAERPKGSFSTLEIQRTEQGDSAMYLCASSLEYGTENQPQHFGDGTRLSIL.

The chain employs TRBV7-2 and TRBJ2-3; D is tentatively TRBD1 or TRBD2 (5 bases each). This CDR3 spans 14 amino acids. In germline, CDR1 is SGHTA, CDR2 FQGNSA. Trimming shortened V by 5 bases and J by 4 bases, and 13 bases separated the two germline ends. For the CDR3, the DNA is TGTGCCAGCAGCCGATCCGGGGCCGCAGATACGCAGTATTTT. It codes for CASSRSGAADTQYF. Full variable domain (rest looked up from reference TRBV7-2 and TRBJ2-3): GAGVSQSPSNKVTEKGKDVELRCDPISGHTALYWYRQSLGQGLEFLIYFQGNSAPDKSGLPSDRFSAERTGGSVSTLTIQRTQQEDSAVYLCASSRSGAADTQYFGPGTRLTVL.

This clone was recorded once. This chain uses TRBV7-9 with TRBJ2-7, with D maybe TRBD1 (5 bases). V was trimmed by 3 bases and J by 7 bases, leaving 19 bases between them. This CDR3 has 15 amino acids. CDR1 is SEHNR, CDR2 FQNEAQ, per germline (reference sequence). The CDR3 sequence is CASSLDTGSSAEQYF. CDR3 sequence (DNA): TGTGCCAGCAGCTTGGACACCGGGTCCAGCGCAGAGCAGTACTTC.

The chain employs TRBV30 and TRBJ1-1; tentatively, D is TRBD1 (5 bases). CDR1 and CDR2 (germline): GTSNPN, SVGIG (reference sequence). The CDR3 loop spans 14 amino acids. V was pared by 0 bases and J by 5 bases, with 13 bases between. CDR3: CAWSVPGRRTEAFF. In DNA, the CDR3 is TGTGCCTGGAGTGTACCAGGGAGGAGGACTGAAGCTTTCTTT.

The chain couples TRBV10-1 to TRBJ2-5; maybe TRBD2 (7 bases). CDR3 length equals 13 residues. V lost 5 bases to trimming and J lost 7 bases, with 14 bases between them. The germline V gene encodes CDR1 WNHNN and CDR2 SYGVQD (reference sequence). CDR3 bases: TGCGCCAGCAGTAGTCATAGGGGGGGGACCCAGTACTTC. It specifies CASSSHRGGTQYF.